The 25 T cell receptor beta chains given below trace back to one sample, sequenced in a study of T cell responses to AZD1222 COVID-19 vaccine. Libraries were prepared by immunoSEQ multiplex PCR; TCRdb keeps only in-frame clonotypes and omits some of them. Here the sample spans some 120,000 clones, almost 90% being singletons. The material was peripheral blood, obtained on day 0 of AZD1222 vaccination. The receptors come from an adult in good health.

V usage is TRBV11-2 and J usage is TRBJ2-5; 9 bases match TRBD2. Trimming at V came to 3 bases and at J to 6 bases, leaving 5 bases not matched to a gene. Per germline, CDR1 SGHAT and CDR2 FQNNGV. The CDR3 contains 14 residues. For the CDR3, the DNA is TGTGCCAGCAGCTTGAACCTAGCGGGACAGACCCAGTACTTC. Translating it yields CASSLNLAGQTQYF. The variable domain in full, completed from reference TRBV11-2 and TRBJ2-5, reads EAGVAQSPRYKIIEKRQSVAFWCNPISGHATLYWYQQILGQGPKLLIQFQNNGVVDDSQLPKDRFSAERLKGVDSTLKIQPAKLEDSAVYLCASSLNLAGQTQYFGPGTRLLVL.

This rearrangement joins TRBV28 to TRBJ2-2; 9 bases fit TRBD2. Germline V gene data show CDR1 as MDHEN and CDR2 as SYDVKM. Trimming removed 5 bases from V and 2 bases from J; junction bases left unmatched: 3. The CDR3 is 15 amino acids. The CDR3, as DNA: TGTGCCAGCAGTCCGACTAGCGGAAACACCGGGGAGCTGTTTTTT. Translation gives CASSPTSGNTGELFF.

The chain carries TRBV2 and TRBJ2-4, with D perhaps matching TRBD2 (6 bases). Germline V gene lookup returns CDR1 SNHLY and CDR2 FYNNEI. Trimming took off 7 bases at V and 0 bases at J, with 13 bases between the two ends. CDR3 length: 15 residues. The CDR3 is CASTPRGLAKNIQYF. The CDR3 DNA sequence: TGTGCCAGCACCCCACGGGGGTTAGCCAAAAACATTCAGTACTTC.

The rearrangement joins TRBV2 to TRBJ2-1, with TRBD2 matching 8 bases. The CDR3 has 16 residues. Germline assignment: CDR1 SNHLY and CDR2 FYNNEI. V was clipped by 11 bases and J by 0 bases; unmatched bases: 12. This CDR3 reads CALNRGAGVSYNEQFF. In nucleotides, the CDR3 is TGTGCCCTCAACAGAGGAGCGGGGGTCTCCTACAATGAGCAGTTCTTC. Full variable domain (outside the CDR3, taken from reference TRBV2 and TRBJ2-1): EPEVTQTPSHQVTQMGQEVILRCVPISNHLYFYWYRQILGQKVEFLVSFYNNEISEKSEIFDDQFSVERPDGSNFTLKIRSTKLEDSAMYFCALNRGAGVSYNEQFFGPGTRLTVL.

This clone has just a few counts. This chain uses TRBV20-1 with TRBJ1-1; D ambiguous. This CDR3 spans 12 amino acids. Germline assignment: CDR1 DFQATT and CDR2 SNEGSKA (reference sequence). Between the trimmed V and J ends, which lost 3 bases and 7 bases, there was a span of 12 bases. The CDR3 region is CSASGFFGEAFF. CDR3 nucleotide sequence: TGCAGTGCTAGTGGTTTCTTCGGTGAAGCTTTCTTT.

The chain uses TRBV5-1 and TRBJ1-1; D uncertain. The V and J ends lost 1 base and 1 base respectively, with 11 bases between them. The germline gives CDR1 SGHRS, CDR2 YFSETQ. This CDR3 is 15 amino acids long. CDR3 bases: TGCGCCAGCAGCTTGCCCGCCGAATCGAACACTGAAGCTTTCTTT. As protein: CASSLPAESNTEAFF. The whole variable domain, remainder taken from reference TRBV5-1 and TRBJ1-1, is KAGVTQTPRYLIKTRGQQVTLSCSPISGHRSVSWYQQTPGQGLQFLFEYFSETQRNKGNFPGRFSGRQFSNSRSEMNVSTLELGDSALYLCASSLPAESNTEAFFGQGTRLTVV.

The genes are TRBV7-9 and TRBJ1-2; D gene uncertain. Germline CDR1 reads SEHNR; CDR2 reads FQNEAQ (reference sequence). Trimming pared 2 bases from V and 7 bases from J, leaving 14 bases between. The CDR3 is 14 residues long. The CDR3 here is CASSLYNSAGGYTF. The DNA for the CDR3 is TGTGCCAGCAGCTTATACAACAGCGCGGGTGGCTACACCTTC.

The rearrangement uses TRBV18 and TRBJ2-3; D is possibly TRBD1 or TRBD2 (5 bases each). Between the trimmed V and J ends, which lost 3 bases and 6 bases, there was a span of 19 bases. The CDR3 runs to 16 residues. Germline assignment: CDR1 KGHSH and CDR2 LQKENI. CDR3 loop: CASSPPGTDPRDTQYF. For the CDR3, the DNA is TGTGCCAGCTCACCTCCCGGGACCGACCCCAGGGATACGCAGTATTTT.

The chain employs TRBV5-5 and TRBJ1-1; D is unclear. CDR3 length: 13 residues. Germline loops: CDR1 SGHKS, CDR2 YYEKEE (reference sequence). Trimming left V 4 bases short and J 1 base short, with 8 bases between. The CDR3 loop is CASSRRENTEAFF. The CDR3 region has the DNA TGTGCCAGCAGCAGACGGGAGAACACTGAAGCTTTCTTT.

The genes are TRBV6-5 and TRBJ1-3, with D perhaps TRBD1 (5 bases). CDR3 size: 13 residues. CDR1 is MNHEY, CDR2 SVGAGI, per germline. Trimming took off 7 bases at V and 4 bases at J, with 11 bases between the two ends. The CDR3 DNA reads TGTGCCAGCACCAGGGAGTCGGGAAACACCATATATTTT. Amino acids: CASTRESGNTIYF.

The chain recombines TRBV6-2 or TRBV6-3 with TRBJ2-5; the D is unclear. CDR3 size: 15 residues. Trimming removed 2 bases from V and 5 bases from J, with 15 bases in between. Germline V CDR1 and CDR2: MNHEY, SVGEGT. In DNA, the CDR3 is TGTGCCAGCAGTTACATAGGCGGAGTGAGCGAGACCCAGTACTTC. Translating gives CASSYIGGVSETQYF.

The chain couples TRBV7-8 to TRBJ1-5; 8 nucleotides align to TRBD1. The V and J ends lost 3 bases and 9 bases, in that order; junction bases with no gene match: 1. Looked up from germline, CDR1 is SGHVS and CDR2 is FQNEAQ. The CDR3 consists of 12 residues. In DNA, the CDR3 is TGTGCCAGCAGCTTTGACAGGGGGCCCCAGCATTTT. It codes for CASSFDRGPQHF.

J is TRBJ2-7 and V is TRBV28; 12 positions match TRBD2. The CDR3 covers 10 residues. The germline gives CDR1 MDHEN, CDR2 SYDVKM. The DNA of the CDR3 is TGTACTAGCGGGGGGCCCGAGCAGTACTTC. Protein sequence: CTSGGPEQYF.

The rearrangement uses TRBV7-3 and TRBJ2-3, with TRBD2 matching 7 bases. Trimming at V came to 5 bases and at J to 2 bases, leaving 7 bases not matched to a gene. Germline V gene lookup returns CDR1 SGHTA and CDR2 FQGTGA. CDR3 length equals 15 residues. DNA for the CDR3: TGTGCCAGCAGCCCCCAAGCGGGATACACAGATACGCAGTATTTT. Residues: CASSPQAGYTDTQYF.

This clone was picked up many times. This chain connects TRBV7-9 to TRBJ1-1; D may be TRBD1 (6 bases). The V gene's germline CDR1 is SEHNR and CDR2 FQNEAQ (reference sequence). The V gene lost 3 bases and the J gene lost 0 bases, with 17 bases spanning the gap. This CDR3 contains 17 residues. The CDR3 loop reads CASSLGESGALNTEAFF. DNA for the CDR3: TGTGCCAGCAGCTTGGGGGAGTCAGGGGCACTGAACACTGAAGCTTTCTTT.

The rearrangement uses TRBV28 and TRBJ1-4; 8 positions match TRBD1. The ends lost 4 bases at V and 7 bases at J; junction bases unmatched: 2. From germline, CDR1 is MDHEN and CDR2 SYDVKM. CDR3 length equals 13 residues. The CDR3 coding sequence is TGTGCCAGCAGTTCAGGGGGCATTGAAAAACTGTTTTTT. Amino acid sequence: CASSSGGIEKLFF.

In nucleotides, the CDR3 is TGTGCCAGCAGCCAAGGGGACAGCCGAAATGAAAAACTGTTTTTT. It codes for CASSQGDSRNEKLFF. The chain joins TRBV4-2 to TRBJ1-4; TRBD1 matches 7 bases. Germline V lookup: CDR1 LGHNA, CDR2 YNFKEQ. This CDR3 has 15 amino acids. The V and J ends lost 1 base and 5 bases, in that order; junction bases with no gene match: 4.

The DNA of the CDR3 is TGTGCCAGCAGCGTAGCTGGCGCGGGACAGCCCCCTGGAGGCTACACCTTC. Translated: CASSVAGAGQPPGGYTF. The chain has TRBV9 and TRBJ1-2; 7 bases are a match to TRBD1. The CDR3 covers 17 residues. V gave up 0 bases and J gave up 8 bases; unmatched junction bases: 16. Germline values: CDR1 SGDLS, CDR2 YYNGEE. The complete variable domain, with remaining parts taken from reference TRBV9 and TRBJ1-2, reads DSGVTQTPKHLITATGQRVTLRCSPRSGDLSVYWYQQSLDQGLQFLIQYYNGEERAKGNILERFSAQQFPDLHSELNLSSLELGDSALYFCASSVAGAGQPPGGYTFGSGTRLTVV.

CDR3 sequence reads: CASSQAPDSYGYTF. The CDR3 region has the DNA TGCGCCAGCAGCCAGGCCCCCGACAGCTATGGCTACACCTTC. V is TRBV4-3 and J is TRBJ1-2; a weak D match, TRBD1 (5 bases). Germline V gene sequence: CDR1 LGHNA, CDR2 YSLEER. The V end was cut by 3 bases, the J end by 4 bases, with 12 bases between. The CDR3 consists of 14 residues.

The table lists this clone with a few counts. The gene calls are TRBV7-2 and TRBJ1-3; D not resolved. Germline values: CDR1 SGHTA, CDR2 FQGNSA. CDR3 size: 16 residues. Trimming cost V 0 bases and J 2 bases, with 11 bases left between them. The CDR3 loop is CASSLAGARAGNTIYF. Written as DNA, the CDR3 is TGTGCCAGCAGCTTAGCCGGCGCCCGGGCTGGAAACACCATATATTTT.

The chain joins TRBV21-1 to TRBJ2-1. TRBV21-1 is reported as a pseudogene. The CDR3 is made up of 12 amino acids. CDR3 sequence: CASSKRSMKQFF. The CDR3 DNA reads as TGTGCCAGCAGCAAAAGGTCCATGAAGCAGTTCTTC.

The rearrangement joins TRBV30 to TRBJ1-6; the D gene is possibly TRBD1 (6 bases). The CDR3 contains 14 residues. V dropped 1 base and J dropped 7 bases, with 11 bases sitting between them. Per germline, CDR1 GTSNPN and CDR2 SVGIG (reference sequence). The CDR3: CAWSGGARNSPLHF. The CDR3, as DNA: TGTGCCTGGAGTGGGGGGGCCCGGAATTCACCCCTCCACTTT.

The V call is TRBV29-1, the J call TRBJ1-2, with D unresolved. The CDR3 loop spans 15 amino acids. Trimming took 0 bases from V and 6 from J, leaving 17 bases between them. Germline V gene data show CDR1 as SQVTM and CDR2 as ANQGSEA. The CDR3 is CSVEDFRAGTDGYTF. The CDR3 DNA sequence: TGCAGCGTTGAAGATTTTAGAGCCGGTACAGATGGCTACACCTTC. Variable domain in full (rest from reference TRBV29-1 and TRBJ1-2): SAVISQKPSRDICQRGTSLTIQCQVDSQVTMMFWYRQQPGQSLTLIATANQGSEATYESGFVIDKFPISRPNLTFSTLTVSNMSPEDSSIYLCSVEDFRAGTDGYTFGSGTRLTVV.

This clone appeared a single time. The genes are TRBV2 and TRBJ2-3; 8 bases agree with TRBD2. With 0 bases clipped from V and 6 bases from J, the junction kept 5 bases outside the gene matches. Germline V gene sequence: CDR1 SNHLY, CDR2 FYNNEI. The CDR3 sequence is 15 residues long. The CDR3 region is CASSEAGLAGDTQYF. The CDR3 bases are TGTGCCAGCAGTGAAGCGGGTCTAGCGGGCGATACGCAGTATTTT.

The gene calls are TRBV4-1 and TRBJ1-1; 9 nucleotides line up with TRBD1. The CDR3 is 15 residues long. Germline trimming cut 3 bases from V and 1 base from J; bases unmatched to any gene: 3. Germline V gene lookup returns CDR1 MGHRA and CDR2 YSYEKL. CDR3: CASSQGDRANTEAFF. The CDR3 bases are TGCGCCAGCAGCCAGGGGGACAGGGCGAACACTGAAGCTTTCTTT.